The TCR beta chain under discussion was sequenced for a study of beta chain features in type 1 diabetes (dated by TCRdb to 2017 to 2018). The study in broad terms: Mean age, gender distribution, total cell number and subset yield did not differ between patients and healthy donors. A total of some 100,000,000 sorted cells were examined across all samples, and a strong correlation was observed between cell number per subset and RNA yield. Whereas all 30 or so donors provided naive and central memory subsets, regulatory and stem cell-like memory subsets were isolated from just 8 patients and roughly 8 healthy donors. In the study, recently diagnosed type 1 diabetes patients and matched healthy donors were compared on the TCRB repertoires of their sorted circulating CD4+ T cell subsets.

Taken from cysteine to phenylalanine, the CDR3 has 13 residues. The entry retains the CDR3 DNA only, 39 bases that are in frame from base 1. V sheds 5 bases and J sheds 5 bases, leaving 10 bases between their ends. CDR1 and CDR2, looked up from the germline V gene, are SGHNT and YENEEA. This clone occurred a few times. Its antigen target is currently unknown. No quality values exist for individual bases; no much larger clone is one base distant. All of the isolated RNA was reverse transcribed with the High Capacity cDNA Reverse Transcription Kit, so expressed TCRB transcripts were sequenced. Naive, central memory and regulatory T cell samples underwent deep immunoSEQ sequencing, averaging about 3.57 million total reads per sample. Sorted cells were lysed in RLT buffer and RNA was extracted with DNase-treated RNeasy Micro or Mini kits, depending on cell number. Each cell subset was processed separately to prevent cross-contamination, with patient and healthy donor samples processed together. The immunoSEQ multiplex PCR was used to amplify TCRB sequences from cDNA, yielding 87-bp fragments that span the CDR3 region. Sequencing of the amplicons was done on the Illumina HiSeq platform. Concerning the study's data processing: PCR bias was computationally corrected using synthetic template baselines, reads within Hamming distance 2 were collapsed, and singletons that could not be merged were discarded. By aligning reads against IMGT, V, D and J genes, CDR3 length, and insertions or deletions at six rearrangement sites were assigned. Within each subset, clonotype counts were normalized to sorted cell number, after which true diversity and Gini coefficients were computed with the tcR R package. Repertoire sharing was quantified using the overlap coefficient calculated on TCRB nucleotide sequences. As a proxy for the pre-selection repertoire, out-of-frame TCRB sequences from naive cells were analyzed. TCRdb holds this immuneACCESS table with in-frame rearrangements only. Some clones are missing; in checked studies, unresolved V genes explain under half, and the rest has no known cause. That table gives V, J and clone size, and the DNA gave D and trimming. Counted in this sample were fewer than 900,000 clones; roughly a sixth of them appeared once. The ten largest account for 0.023% of the sample.

Beyond this particular receptor, the publication reports: Type 1 diabetes patients showed a moderate but significant shortening of TCRB CDR3 length in all four CD4+ subsets. Because cDNA rather than genomic DNA was sequenced, highly expressing activated cells could have been over-represented, although no difference in activation and CD3 levels was found between groups. Fewer insertions and more nucleotide deletions at VDJ recombination sites were observed in patients with type 1 diabetes, implying thymic rearrangement abnormalities. Naive, central memory and regulatory TCRB repertoires appeared to be more alike among patients than among healthy donors. Because the HLA sub-analyses included only small numbers of individuals, any influence of HLA type on TCRB rearrangement was left unresolved. Shorter templates might be favored by PCR, yet because patient and control samples were amplified and corrected together, any such skew would affect both groups equally.

A single peripheral blood draw of around 0.11 L on average was collected from each donor into heparinised tubes. Naive, central memory, regulatory and stem cell-like memory CD4+ T cells were sorted on a BD FACSAria II using a panel including CD45RO, CCR7, CD25, CD127, CD95 and CD27. A purity above 98% was achieved for all sorted populations. Right away, PBMCs were isolated by Lymphoprep density gradient centrifugation and were stained directly, with no culture step. To minimize batch effects, samples were stained and sorted in pairs, one healthy donor with one patient per experiment. The sequencing input was naive CD4+ T cells from blood. This sample's cell subset or site label indicates: true naive CD4+ T cells. The rearrangement joined TRBV11-3 to TRBJ2-1, and the D gene may be TRBD1, 5 bases matching. This TCR came from a woman aged 18-29 years in good health. The CDR3 sequence is CASSPRQNNEQFF. The DNA reads as follows: TGTGCCAGCAGCCCCCGACAGAACAATGAGCAGTTCTTC.